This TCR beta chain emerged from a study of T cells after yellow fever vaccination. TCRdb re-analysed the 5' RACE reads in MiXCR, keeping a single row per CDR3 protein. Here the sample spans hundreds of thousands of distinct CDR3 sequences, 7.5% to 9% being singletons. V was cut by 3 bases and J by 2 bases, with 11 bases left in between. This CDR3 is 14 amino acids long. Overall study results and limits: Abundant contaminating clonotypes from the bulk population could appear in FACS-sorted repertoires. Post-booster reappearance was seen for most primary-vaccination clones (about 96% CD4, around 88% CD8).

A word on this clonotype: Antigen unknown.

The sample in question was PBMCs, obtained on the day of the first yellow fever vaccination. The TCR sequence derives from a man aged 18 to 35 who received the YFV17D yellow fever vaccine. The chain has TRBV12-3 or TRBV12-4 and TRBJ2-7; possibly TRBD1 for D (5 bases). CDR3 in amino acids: CASSFGQGPYEQYF. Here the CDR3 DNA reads TGTGCCAGCAGTTTCGGCCAGGGCCCCTACGAGCAGTACTTC.